The 20 T cell receptor beta chains below come from one sample, sequenced in a study of monozygotic twins with inflammatory bowel disease. TCRdb reanalyzed the 5' RACE reads, giving one entry per CDR3 protein sequence and no DNA. The listing contains roughly 330,000 distinct CDR3 sequences. Sequenced input: blood. These receptors were collected from a human donor with ulcerative colitis or Crohn's disease, or a healthy co-twin of an affected twin (not recorded which).

This chain links TRBV7-2 with TRBJ1-6. This CDR3 region has 16 residues. The germline CDR1 and CDR2 sequences are SGHTA and FQGNSA. This CDR3 is CASSLGGGTWNSPLHF.

The CDR3 protein is CASSNTGSENTGELFF. The chain carries TRBV11-2 and TRBJ2-2; TCRdb calls TRBD1, which cannot be checked without DNA. In germline, CDR1 is SGHAT, CDR2 FQNNGV. The CDR3 sequence is 16 residues long.

The rearrangement joins TRBV12-3 or TRBV12-4 to TRBJ1-6; the TCRdb call, TRBD1, lacks DNA for checking. The CDR3 spans 14 residues. CDR3: CASSFGQGSSPLHF.

This chain uses TRBV20-1 with TRBJ2-1; lacking DNA, the TRBD1 call made by TCRdb goes unchecked. This CDR3 contains 13 residues. CDR1 and CDR2 from the germline V gene are DFQATT and SNEGSKA (reference sequence). The CDR3 reads CSAPVTSYNEQFF.

This chain uses TRBV15 with TRBJ2-7; TCRdb reports TRBD2, a call that lacks DNA to check it against. This CDR3 spans 13 amino acids. The V gene's germline CDR1 is LNHNV and CDR2 YYDKDF (reference sequence). CDR3 sequence: CATSDPLSKEQYF. Looking up the rest from reference TRBV15 and TRBJ2-7 gives the full variable domain: DAMVIQNPRYQVTQFGKPVTLSCSQTLNHNVMYWYQQKSSQAPKLLFHYYDKDFNNEADTPDNFQSRRPNTSFCFLDIRSPGLGDTAMYLCATSDPLSKEQYFGPGTRLTVT.

The CDR3 is CASKRAPGTGELFF. This chain joins TRBV12-3 or TRBV12-4 and TRBJ2-2; TCRdb outputs TRBD1, but without DNA this stays unchecked. The CDR3 loop spans 14 amino acids.

V usage is TRBV20-1 and J usage is TRBJ1-6. Germline-derived CDR1 and CDR2 are DFQATT and SNEGSKA (reference sequence). The CDR3 is 13 amino acids. CDR3 amino acids: CSASERVGSPLHF.

The V and J genes are TRBV7-2 and TRBJ1-5. This CDR3 is built from 16 residues. Germline V gene lookup returns CDR1 SGHTA and CDR2 FQGNSA. The CDR3 here is CASSQEGGSSNQPQHF.

The genes are TRBV3-1 and TRBJ2-2. Looked up from germline, CDR1 is LGHDT and CDR2 is YNNKEL (reference sequence). The CDR3 is 12 amino acids. This CDR3 reads CASTHATGELFF.

This rearrangement joins TRBV6-2 or TRBV6-3 to TRBJ1-1. CDR1 is MNHEY, CDR2 SVGEGT, per germline. This CDR3 region has 14 residues. CDR3 sequence reads: CASSSQLLNTEAFF.

The CDR3 spells CASSATPDSYNEQFF. The J gene is TRBJ2-1, the V gene TRBV9. The CDR3 has 15 amino acids. The V gene's germline CDR1 is SGDLS and CDR2 YYNGEE.

This chain uses TRBV28 with TRBJ2-1; the TRBD2 assignment by TCRdb is unverifiable without DNA. The CDR3 is made up of 15 amino acids. The germline gives CDR1 MDHEN, CDR2 SYDVKM. CDR3 sequence: CASSRGGGTHNEQFF.

The gene calls are TRBV20-1 and TRBJ1-1. In germline, CDR1 is DFQATT, CDR2 SNEGSKA (reference sequence). The CDR3 sequence is 15 residues long. The CDR3 spells CSASRQMLRDTEAFF.

This chain joins TRBV5-1 and TRBJ2-1; TCRdb's D gene call, TRBD1, goes unchecked for lack of DNA. Per the germline V gene, CDR1 is SGHRS and CDR2 is YFSETQ. CDR3 length equals 15 residues. CDR3 region: CASSLIGDSRNEQFF.

The chain is built from TRBV5-6 and TRBJ2-5. The CDR3 covers 13 residues. The V gene's germline CDR1 is SGHDT and CDR2 YYEEEE. The CDR3 here is CASSLVSEETQYF.

The rearrangement joins TRBV18 to TRBJ1-1. This CDR3 has 14 residues. Germline CDR1 is KGHSH and CDR2 is LQKENI. CDR3 in amino acids: CASSPLEQAVEAFF.

This chain joins TRBV7-3 and TRBJ2-1; TCRdb returns TRBD2, unconfirmable since there is no DNA. This CDR3 comprises 15 residues. The V gene's germline CDR1 is SGHTA and CDR2 FQGTGA. The CDR3 is CASSLASGTYNEQFF.

This chain links TRBV27 with TRBJ2-1; the TCRdb D gene call, TRBD1, has no DNA to confirm it. This CDR3 is 16 amino acids long. Per germline, CDR1 MNHEY and CDR2 SMNVEV (reference sequence). CDR3 residues: CASSLRTGKVYNERFF.

The V and J genes are TRBV7-9 and TRBJ1-6; as DNA is missing, the TRBD1 call by TCRdb cannot be tested. The CDR3 covers 14 residues. Germline CDR1 SEHNR, CDR2 FQNEAQ (reference sequence). The chain's CDR3 is CASSRDRETSPLHF.

The CDR3 protein is CAISVGGDYEQYF. The V gene is TRBV10-3, the J gene TRBJ2-7; TCRdb lists TRBD1, though no DNA is available to test this call. This CDR3 spans 13 amino acids. Germline V gene lookup returns CDR1 ENHRY and CDR2 SYGVKD.